A single sample is the source of the 4 T cell receptor beta chains below, sequenced in a study of radiation and T cells in renal cell carcinoma. The sample's time point: blood 2 weeks post-SBRT. Documented treatment: 15 Gy SBRT to primary tumor, nephrectomy 4 weeks later. Using immunoSEQ multiplex PCR, the repertoire was profiled, and TCRdb retains in-frame clones only, with some absent. The table lists 120,000 or so clones, roughly four fifths of them singletons. The source material was blood, sampled from a patient whose treatment included radiotherapy and nephrectomy. The receptor set was obtained from a woman in her fifties or sixties with renal cell carcinoma.

V and J are TRBV4-3 and TRBJ2-7, with D perhaps TRBD2 (5 bases). Germline assignment: CDR1 LGHNA and CDR2 YSLEER. The CDR3 loop spans 15 amino acids. V was cut by 0 bases and J by 7 bases, with 16 bases left in between. CDR3 in amino acids: CASSQDRSGLGEQYF. The CDR3 DNA is TGCGCCAGCAGCCAAGACCGGTCGGGGTTGGGAGAGCAGTACTTC.

This rearrangement joins TRBV28 to TRBJ2-1; unclear D gene. Trimming cost V 5 bases and J 1 base, with 15 bases left between them. CDR3 length equals 16 residues. CDR1 and CDR2 from the germline V gene are MDHEN and SYDVKM. This CDR3 is CASSPPTRSSYNEQFF. The CDR3 DNA reads as TGTGCCAGCAGTCCACCGACCAGATCTTCCTACAATGAGCAGTTCTTC. Full variable domain (rest looked up from reference TRBV28 and TRBJ2-1): DVKVTQSSRYLVKRTGEKVFLECVQDMDHENMFWYRQDPGLGLRLIYFSYDVKMKEKGDIPEGYSVSREKKERFSLILESASTNQTSMYLCASSPPTRSSYNEQFFGPGTRLTVL.

There are a few counts of this clone. The chain recombines TRBV29-1 with TRBJ1-1, with D tentatively TRBD1 (6 bases). Per the germline V gene, CDR1 is SQVTM and CDR2 is ANQGSEA. The germline V and J ends were trimmed by 6 bases and 12 bases, with 20 bases remaining between them. This CDR3 is built from 12 residues. DNA for the CDR3: TGCAGCGTAAGGGACACCTTCGGTGGATCTTTCTTT. Amino acids: CSVRDTFGGSFF.

CDR3 loop: CASGAGNTEAFF. DNA of the CDR3: TGTGCCAGCGGGGCAGGGAACACTGAAGCTTTCTTT. The chain couples TRBV2 to TRBJ1-1; weak D call: TRBD1 (5 bases). The V gene's germline CDR1 is SNHLY and CDR2 FYNNEI. V dropped 8 bases and J dropped 1 base, with 8 bases sitting between them. The CDR3 runs to 12 residues.